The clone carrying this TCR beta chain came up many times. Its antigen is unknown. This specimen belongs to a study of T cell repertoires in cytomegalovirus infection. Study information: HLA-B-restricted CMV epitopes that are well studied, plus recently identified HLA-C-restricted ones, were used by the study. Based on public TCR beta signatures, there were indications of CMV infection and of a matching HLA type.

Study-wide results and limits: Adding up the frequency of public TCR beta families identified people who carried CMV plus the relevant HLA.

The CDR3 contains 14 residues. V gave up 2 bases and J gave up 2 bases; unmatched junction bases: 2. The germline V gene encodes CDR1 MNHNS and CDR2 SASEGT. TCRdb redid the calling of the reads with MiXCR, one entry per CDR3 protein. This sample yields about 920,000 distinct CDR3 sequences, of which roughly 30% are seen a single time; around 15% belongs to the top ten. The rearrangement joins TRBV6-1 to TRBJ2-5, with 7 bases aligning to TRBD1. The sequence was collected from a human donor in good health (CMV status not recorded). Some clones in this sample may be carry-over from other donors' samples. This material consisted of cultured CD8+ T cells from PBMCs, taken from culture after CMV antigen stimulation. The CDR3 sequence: CASSEPGQQETQYF. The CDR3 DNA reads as TGTGCCAGCAGTGAACCGGGACAGCAAGAGACCCAGTACTTC.